A single T cell receptor beta chain is shown here with its context. No antigen is known for it. The protocol was immunoSEQ multiplex PCR, while the TCRdb copy is restricted to in-frame clones and leaves out a portion. This table holds about 28,000 clones, 90% found once. V shed 0 bases, J shed 7 bases, and the junction held 3 bases outside the gene matches. Germline CDR1 MNHEY, CDR2 SVGAGI. This CDR3 has 15 amino acids. The source of the sample is a study of OX40 agonist ivuxolimab in advanced cancers. Study-level findings and limits: Within 6 weeks, CD4+ and CD8+ blood T cells expanded clonally at 0.1 to 3.0 mg/kg.

The sequenced sample was CD4+ or CD8+ T cells sorted from blood, obtained in a trial of the OX40 agonist ivuxolimab. The receptor was isolated from an adult with an advanced solid tumor such as melanoma, head and neck, liver or kidney cancer. The chain joins TRBV6-5 to TRBJ1-6; 7 bases agree with TRBD1. This CDR3 is CASSYSAGGNSPLHF. CDR3 bases: TGTGCCAGCAGTTACTCGGCAGGGGGAAATTCACCCCTCCACTTT.